This T cell receptor beta chain was captured in a study of blood T cell repertoires in COVID-19. As for the study in general: Samples representing acute and convalescent COVID-19 were sourced from the United States, Italy and Spain. The cDNA or gDNA used as material had been derived from T cells, B-cell-depleted T cells, or PBMCs.

Per the original data handling: Estimated nucleated cell counts came from reference gene primer amplification. Data came from immunoSEQ multiplex PCR; TCRdb stores just in-frame clones and leaves some out. V and J calls and clone size follow that table, whereas D and trimming were derived from the DNA. The sample includes about 50,000 clones, 90% to 95% of them seen just once. V shed 5 bases and J 4 bases; nucleotides not matched to a gene: 12. Germline-derived CDR1 and CDR2 are SGDLS and YYNGEE. The length of the CDR3 is 17 residues. The rearrangement joins TRBV9 to TRBJ1-3; 10 bases align to TRBD1. The clonotype was recovered from a woman aged 80 or over with acute or convalescent COVID-19. Sequences were obtained from peripheral blood. Here the CDR3 DNA reads TGTGCCAGCAGTATGACAGGGGGCGCGTCGGGCGGAAACACCATATATTTT. Its translation is CASSMTGGASGGNTIYF.